This TCR beta chain appears in the sequencing data of a study of breast tumors, draining lymph nodes, adjacent tissues. This clonotype was counted many times. Its matching antigen is unknown. Study results and limitations: Compared with lymph nodes, tumors were less diverse; compared with nontumor tissue, more. Data only fit, rather than demonstrated, lymph node origin of most tumor T cells.

TCRdb processed the multiplex PCR reads anew with MiXCR; each CDR3 protein has one entry. The profile shows 15,000 to 16,000 distinct CDR3 sequences, 50% to 60% of them singletons. V shed 1 base and J shed 2 bases, with 15 bases lying between them. The length of the CDR3 is 16 residues. The germline gives CDR1 LNHNV, CDR2 YYDKDF (reference sequence). This clonotype was obtained from a female donor with breast cancer. Some clones in this sample may be carry-over from other donors' samples. The specimen sequenced was tumor-adjacent breast tissue. This sequence joins TRBV15 and TRBJ2-7, with a tentative D call TRBD2 (5 bases). The CDR3 region is CATSRGSGKGPYEQYF. The CDR3 DNA reads as TGTGCCACCAGCAGAGGGAGCGGCAAGGGCCCCTACGAGCAGTACTTC. The whole variable domain, filled in from reference TRBV15 and TRBJ2-7, reads DAMVIQNPRYQVTQFGKPVTLSCSQTLNHNVMYWYQQKSSQAPKLLFHYYDKDFNNEADTPDNFQSRRPNTSFCFLDIRSPGLGDTAMYLCATSRGSGKGPYEQYFGPGTRLTVT.